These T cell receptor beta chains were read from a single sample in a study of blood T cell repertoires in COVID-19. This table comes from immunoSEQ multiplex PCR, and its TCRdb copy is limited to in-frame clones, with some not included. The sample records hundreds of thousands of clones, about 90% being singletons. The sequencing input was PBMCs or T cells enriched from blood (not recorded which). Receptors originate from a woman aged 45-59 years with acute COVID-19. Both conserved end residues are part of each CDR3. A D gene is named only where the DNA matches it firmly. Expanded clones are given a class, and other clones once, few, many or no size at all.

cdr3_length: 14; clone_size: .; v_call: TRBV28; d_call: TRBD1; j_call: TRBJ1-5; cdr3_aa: CASQTGWSNQPQHF; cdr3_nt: TGTGCCAGCCAGACAGGGTGGAGCAATCAGCCCCAGCATTTT
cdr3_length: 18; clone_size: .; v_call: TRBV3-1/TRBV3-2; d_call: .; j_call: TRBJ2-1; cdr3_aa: CASSQDIAGLIGNNEQFF; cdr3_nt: TGTGCCAGCAGCCAAGATATTGCTGGACTTATTGGGAACAATGAGCAGTTCTTC
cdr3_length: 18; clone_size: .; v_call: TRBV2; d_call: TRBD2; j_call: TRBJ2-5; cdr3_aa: CASGASKGLAGGGETQYF; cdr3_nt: TGTGCCAGCGGCGCCTCCAAGGGACTAGCGGGAGGAGGTGAGACCCAGTACTTC
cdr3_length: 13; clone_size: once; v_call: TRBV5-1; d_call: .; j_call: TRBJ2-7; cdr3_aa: CASRQSGSYEQYF; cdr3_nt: TGCGCCAGCAGGCAGAGCGGCTCCTACGAGCAGTACTTC
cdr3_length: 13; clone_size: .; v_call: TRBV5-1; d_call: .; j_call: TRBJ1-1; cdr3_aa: CASSLRGGTEAFF; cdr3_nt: TGCGCCAGCAGCTTAAGAGGGGGCACTGAAGCTTTCTTT
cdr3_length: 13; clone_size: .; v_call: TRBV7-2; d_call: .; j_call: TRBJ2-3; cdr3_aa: CASSPTSTDTQYF; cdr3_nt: TGTGCCAGCAGCCCAACTAGCACAGATACGCAGTATTTT
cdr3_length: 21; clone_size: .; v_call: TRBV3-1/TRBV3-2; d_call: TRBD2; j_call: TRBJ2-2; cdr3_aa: CASSPTGTGTSGRRNTGELFF; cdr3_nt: TGTGCCAGCAGCCCAACCGGGACAGGGACTAGCGGGAGGCGGAACACCGGGGAGCTGTTTTTT
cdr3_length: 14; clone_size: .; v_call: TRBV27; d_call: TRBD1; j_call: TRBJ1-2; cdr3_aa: CASSSDRALGGYTF; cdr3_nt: TGTGCCAGCAGTTCGGACAGGGCCTTAGGGGGCTACACCTTC
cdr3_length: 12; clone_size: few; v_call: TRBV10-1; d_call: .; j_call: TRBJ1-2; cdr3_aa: CASSDQGYGYTF; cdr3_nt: TGCGCCAGCAGTGACCAGGGCTATGGCTACACCTTC
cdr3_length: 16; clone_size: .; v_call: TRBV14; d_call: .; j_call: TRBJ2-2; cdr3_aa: CASSQVAGSVSGELFF; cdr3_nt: TGTGCCAGCAGCCAAGTCGCAGGGTCGGTCAGCGGGGAGCTGTTTTTT
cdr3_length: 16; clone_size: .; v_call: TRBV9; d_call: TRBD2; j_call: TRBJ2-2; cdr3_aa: CASSVPSGKSTGELFF; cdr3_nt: TGTGCCAGCAGCGTCCCTAGCGGGAAATCCACCGGGGAGCTGTTTTTT
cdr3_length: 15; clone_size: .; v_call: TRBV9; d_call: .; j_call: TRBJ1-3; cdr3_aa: CASSVGQGSGNTIYF; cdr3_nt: TGTGCCAGCAGCGTAGGGCAGGGGAGTGGAAACACCATATATTTT
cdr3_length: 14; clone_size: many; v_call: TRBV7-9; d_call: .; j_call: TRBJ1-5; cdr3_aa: CASSLPSSNQPQHF; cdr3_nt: TGTGCCAGCAGCCTCCCGTCTAGCAATCAGCCCCAGCATTTT
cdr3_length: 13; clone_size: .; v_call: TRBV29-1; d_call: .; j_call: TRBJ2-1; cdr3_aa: CSVTDRSHNEQFF; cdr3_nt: TGCAGCGTTACCGACAGGAGCCACAATGAGCAGTTCTTC
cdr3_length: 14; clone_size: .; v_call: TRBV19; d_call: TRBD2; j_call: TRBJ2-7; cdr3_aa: CASSIRSSGAEQYF; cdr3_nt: TGTGCCAGTAGTATAAGGAGTAGCGGGGCCGAGCAGTACTTC
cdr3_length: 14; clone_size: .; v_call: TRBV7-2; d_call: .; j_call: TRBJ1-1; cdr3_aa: CASSLKGRGTEAFF; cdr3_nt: TGTGCCAGCAGCTTAAAGGGGCGAGGTACTGAAGCTTTCTTT
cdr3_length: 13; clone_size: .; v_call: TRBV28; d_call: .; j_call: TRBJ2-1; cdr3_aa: CASSWRASGEQFF; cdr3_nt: TGTGCCAGCAGTTGGAGGGCCTCGGGTGAGCAGTTCTTC
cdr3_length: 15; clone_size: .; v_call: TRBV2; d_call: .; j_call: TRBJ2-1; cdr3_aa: CASSVGQRSYNEQFF; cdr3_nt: TGTGCCAGCAGTGTGGGTCAGCGCTCCTACAATGAGCAGTTCTTC
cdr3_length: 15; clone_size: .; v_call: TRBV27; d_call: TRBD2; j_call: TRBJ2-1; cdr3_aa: CASSSGEGRINEQFF; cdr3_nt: TGTGCCAGCAGCTCCGGGGAGGGCCGAATTAATGAGCAGTTCTTC
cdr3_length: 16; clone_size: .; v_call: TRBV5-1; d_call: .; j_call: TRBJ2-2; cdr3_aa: CASSWGDSLNTGELFF; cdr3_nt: TGCGCCAGCAGCTGGGGGGACAGTTTGAACACCGGGGAGCTGTTTTTT
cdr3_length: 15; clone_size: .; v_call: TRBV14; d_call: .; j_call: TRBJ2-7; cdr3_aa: CASSQEGARGDEQYF; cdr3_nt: TGTGCCAGCAGCCAAGAGGGGGCCAGGGGAGACGAGCAGTACTTC
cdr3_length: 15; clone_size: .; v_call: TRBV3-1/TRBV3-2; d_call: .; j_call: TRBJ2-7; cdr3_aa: CASSFFPGQTYEQYF; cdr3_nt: TGTGCCAGCAGCTTTTTTCCGGGACAAACCTACGAGCAGTACTTC
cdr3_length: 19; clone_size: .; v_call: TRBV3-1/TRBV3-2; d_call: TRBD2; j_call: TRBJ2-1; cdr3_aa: CASSQDGGTSGRPGDEQFF; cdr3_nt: TGTGCCAGCAGCCAAGATGGGGGGACTAGCGGGAGGCCCGGGGATGAGCAGTTCTTC
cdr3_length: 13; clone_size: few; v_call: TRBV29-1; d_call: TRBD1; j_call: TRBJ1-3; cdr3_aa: CSVVSGGGNTIYF; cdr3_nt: TGCAGCGTTGTTTCAGGGGGAGGAAACACCATATATTTT
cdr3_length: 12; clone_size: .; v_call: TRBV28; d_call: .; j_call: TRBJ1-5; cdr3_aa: CASSPRVGPQHF; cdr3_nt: TGTGCCAGCAGTCCCCGGGTCGGCCCCCAGCATTTT
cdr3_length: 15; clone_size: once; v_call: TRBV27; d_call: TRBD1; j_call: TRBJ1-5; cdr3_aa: CASPEIQGPKQPQHF; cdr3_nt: TGTGCCAGCCCCGAGATACAGGGGCCCAAACAGCCCCAGCATTTT
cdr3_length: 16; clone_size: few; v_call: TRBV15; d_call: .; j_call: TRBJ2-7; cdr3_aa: CATSRDRVSSDYEQYF; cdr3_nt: TGTGCCACCAGCAGAGATAGGGTGTCTAGCGACTACGAGCAGTACTTC
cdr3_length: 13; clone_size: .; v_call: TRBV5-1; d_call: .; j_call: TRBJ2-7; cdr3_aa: CASSLDFSYEQYF; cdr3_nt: TGCGCCAGCAGCTTGGACTTCTCCTACGAGCAGTACTTC
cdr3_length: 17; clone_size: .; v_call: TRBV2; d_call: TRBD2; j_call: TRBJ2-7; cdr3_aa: CASSRLAGGPLKDEQYF; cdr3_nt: TGTGCCAGCAGTCGACTAGCGGGAGGGCCGTTGAAAGACGAGCAGTACTTC
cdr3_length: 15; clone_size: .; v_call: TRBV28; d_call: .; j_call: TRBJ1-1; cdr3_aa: CASSSPNRAQSGAFF; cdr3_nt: TGTGCCAGCAGCTCTCCAAACAGGGCACAGAGTGGAGCTTTCTTT
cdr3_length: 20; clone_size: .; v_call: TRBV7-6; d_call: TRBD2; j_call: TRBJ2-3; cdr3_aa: CASSPRDPRSGRKSTDTQYF; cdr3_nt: TGTGCCAGCAGCCCCCGGGACCCTAGAAGCGGGAGGAAGAGCACAGATACGCAGTATTTT
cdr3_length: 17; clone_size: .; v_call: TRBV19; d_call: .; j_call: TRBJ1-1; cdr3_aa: CASSVLGGHFLNTEAFF; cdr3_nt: TGTGCCAGTAGTGTCCTTGGGGGACACTTCCTGAACACTGAAGCTTTCTTT
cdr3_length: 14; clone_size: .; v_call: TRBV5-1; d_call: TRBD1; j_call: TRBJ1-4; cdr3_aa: CASRAGTETRKLFF; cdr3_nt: TGCGCCAGCAGGGCCGGGACAGAAACTCGGAAACTGTTTTTT
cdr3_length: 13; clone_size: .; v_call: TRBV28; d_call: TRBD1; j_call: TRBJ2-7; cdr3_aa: CASSRDSPYEQYF; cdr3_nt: TGTGCCAGCAGCCGGGACAGCCCCTACGAGCAGTACTTC
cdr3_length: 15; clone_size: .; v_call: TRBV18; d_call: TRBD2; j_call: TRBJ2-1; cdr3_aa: CASSPRGSGYNEQFF; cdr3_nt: TGTGCCAGCTCACCGCGCGGGAGCGGCTACAATGAGCAGTTCTTC
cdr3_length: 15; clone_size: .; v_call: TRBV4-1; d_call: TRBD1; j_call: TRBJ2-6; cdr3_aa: CASSQTGVGANVLTF; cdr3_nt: TGCGCCAGCAGCCAGACAGGGGTCGGGGCCAACGTCCTGACTTTC
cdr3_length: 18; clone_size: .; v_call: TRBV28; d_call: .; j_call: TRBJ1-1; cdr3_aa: CASSSNLKRQAGNTEAFF; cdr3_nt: TGTGCCAGCAGTTCGAACCTAAAGCGACAGGCGGGGAACACTGAAGCTTTCTTT
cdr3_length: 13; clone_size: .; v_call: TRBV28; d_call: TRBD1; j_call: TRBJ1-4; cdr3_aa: CASIRQGQEKLFF; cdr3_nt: TGTGCCAGCATCCGACAGGGTCAAGAAAAACTGTTTTTT
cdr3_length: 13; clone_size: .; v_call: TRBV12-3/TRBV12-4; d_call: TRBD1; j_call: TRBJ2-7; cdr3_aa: CASTSDRAHEQYF; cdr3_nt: TGTGCCAGCACCTCGGACAGGGCCCACGAGCAGTACTTC
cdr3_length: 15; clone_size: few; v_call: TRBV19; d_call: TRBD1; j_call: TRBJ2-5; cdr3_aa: CASRQLTGSGETQYF; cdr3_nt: TGTGCCAGTAGGCAACTGACAGGGTCCGGAGAGACCCAGTACTTC
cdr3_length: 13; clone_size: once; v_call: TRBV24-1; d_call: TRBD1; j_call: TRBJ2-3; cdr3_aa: CATGQGGGDTQYF; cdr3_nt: TGTGCCACGGGACAGGGGGGGGGAGATACGCAGTATTTT
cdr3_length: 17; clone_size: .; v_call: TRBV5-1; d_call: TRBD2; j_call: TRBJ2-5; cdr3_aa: CASSWALAGAGRETQYF; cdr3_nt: TGCGCCAGCAGCTGGGCCCTAGCGGGAGCTGGTCGAGAGACCCAGTACTTC
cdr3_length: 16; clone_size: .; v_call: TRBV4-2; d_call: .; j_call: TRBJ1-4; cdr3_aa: CASSQDSTPGEGKLFF; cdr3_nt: TGTGCCAGCAGCCAAGATAGTACCCCTGGGGAGGGAAAACTGTTTTTT
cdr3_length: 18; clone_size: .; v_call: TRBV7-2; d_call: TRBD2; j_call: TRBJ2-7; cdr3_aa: CASSSLAGGPSGVYEQYF; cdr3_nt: TGTGCCAGCAGTTCACTAGCGGGAGGCCCATCCGGTGTCTACGAGCAGTACTTC
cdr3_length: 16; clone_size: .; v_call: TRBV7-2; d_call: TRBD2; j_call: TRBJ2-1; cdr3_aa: CASSRTSVPPYNEQFF; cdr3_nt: TGTGCCAGCAGCCGGACTAGCGTCCCCCCCTACAATGAGCAGTTCTTC
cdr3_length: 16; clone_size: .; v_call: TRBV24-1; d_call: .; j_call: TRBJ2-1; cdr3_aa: CATSDSPGLSYNEQFF; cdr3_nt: TGTGCCACCAGTGATTCCCCAGGGCTATCCTACAATGAGCAGTTCTTC
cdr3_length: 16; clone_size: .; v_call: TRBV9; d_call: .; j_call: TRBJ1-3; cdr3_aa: CASSARGDGSGNTIYF; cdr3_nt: TGTGCCAGCAGCGCCCGGGGGGATGGCTCTGGAAACACCATATATTTT
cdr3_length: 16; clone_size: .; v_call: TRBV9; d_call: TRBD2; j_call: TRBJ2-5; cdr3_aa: CASSHRLASGEETQYF; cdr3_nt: TGTGCCAGCAGCCACCGACTAGCTAGTGGGGAGGAGACCCAGTACTTC
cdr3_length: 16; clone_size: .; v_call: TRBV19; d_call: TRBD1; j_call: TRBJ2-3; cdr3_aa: CATHPPGQGPPDTQYF; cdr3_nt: TGTGCCACCCACCCGCCGGGACAGGGGCCCCCAGATACGCAGTATTTT
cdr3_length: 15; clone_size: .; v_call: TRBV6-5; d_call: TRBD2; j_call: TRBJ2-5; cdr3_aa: CASSYGGGRQETQYF; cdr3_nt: TGTGCCAGCAGTTACGGGGGAGGGCGGCAAGAGACCCAGTACTTC
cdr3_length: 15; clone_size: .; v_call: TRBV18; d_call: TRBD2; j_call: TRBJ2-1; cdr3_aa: CASSLRTSEYNEQFF; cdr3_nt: TGTGCCAGCTCACTCAGGACTAGCGAGTACAATGAGCAGTTCTTC
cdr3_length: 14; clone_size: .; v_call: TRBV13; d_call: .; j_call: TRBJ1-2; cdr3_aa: CASSTRNRNYGYTF; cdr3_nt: TGTGCCAGCAGCACCCGAAACCGGAACTATGGCTACACCTTC
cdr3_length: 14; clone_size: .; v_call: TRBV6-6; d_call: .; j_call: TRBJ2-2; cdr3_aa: CASSYSRGSGELFF; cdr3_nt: TGTGCCAGCAGTTACTCAAGAGGGTCCGGGGAGCTGTTTTTT
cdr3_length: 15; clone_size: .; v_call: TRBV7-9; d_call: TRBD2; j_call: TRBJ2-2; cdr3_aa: CASSLGLAEAGELFF; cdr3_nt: TGTGCCAGCAGCTTGGGACTAGCAGAGGCCGGGGAGCTGTTTTTT
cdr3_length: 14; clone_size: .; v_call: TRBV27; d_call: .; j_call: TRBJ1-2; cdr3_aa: CASSQARTNYGYTF; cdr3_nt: TGTGCCAGCAGTCAGGCGAGAACTAACTATGGCTACACCTTC
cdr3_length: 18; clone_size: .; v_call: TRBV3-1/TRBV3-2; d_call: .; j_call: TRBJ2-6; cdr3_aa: CASSSRLYSFSGANVLTF; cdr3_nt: TGTGCCAGCAGCTCTCGACTCTATTCCTTCTCTGGGGCCAACGTCCTGACTTTC
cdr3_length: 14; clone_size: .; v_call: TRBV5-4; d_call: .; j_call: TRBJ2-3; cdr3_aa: CASSLGLSTDTQYF; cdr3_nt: TGTGCCAGCAGCCTGGGACTTAGCACAGATACGCAGTATTTT
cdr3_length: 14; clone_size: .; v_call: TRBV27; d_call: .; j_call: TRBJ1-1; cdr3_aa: CASSVQTGRTEAFF; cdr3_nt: TGTGCCAGCAGTGTTCAAACAGGGAGAACTGAAGCTTTCTTT
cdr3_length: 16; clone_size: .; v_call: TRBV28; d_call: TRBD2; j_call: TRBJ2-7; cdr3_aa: CASSLWASGGTYEQYF; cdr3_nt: TGTGCCAGCAGTTTATGGGCCAGCGGGGGGACCTACGAGCAGTACTTC